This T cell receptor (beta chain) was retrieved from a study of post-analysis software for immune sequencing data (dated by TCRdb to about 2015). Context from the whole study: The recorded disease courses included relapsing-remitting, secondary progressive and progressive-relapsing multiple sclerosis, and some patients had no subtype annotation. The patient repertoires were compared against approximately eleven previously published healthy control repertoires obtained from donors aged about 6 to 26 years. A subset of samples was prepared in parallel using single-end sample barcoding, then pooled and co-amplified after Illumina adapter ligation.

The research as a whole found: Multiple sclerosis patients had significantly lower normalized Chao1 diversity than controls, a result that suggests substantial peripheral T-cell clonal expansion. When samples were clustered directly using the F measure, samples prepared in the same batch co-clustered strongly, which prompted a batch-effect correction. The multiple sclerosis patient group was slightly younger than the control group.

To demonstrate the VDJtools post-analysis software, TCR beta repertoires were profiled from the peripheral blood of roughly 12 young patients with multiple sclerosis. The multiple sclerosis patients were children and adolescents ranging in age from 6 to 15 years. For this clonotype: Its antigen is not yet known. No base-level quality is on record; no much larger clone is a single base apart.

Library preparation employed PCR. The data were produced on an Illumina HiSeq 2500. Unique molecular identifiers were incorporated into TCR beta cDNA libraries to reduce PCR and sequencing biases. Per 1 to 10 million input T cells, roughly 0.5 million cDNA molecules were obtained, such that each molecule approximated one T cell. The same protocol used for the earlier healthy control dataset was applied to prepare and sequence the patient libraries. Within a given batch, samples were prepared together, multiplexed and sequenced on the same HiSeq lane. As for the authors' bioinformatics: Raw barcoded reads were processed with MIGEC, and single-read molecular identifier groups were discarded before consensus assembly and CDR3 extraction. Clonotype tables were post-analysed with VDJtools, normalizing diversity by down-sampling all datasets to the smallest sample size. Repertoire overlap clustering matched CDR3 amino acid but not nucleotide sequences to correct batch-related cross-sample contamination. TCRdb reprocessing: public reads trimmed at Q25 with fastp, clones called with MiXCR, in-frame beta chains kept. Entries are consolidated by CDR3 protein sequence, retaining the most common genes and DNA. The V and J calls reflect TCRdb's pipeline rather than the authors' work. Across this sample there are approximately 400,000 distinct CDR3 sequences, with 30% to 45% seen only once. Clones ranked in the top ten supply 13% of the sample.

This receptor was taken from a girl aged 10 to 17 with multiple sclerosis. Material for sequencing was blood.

The sequenced DNA: TGCGCCAGCAGCCAAGATGGGTCAGGGACCGGGGAGCTGTTTTTT. Its translation is CASSQDGSGTGELFF. The chain employs TRBV4-1 and TRBJ2-2; matching of 5 bases hints at TRBD1 as the D gene. V is clipped by 0 bases and J by 5 bases, and the sequence between their germline boundaries is 10 bases long. CDR1 and CDR2 were assigned from the germline V gene as MGHRA and YSYEKL. The cysteine opens and the phenylalanine closes a CDR3 of 15 amino acids. This entry keeps only the CDR3 DNA: 45 bases, framed from base 1.